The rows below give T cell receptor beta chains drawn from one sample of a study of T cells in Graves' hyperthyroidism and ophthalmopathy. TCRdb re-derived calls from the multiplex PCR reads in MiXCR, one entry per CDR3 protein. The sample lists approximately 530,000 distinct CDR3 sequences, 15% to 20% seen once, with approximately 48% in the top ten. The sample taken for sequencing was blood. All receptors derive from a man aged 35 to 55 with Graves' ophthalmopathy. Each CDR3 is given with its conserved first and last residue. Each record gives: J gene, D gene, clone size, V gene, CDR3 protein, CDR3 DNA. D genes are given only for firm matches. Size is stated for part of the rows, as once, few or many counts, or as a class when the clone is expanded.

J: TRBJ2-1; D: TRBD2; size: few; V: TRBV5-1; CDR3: CASSPSGLAGSEQFF; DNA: TGCGCCAGCAGCCCGTCCGGACTAGCGGGTTCCGAGCAGTTCTTC
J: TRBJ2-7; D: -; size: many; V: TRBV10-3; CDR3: CAISEGEQYF; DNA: TGTGCCATCAGTGAAGGCGAGCAGTACTTC
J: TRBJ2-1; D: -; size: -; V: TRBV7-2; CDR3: CASSSGMTNNEQFF; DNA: TGTGCCAGCAGCTCCGGGATGACAAACAATGAGCAGTTCTTC
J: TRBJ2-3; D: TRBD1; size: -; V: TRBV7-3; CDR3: CASSLNGDRGFGTDTQYF; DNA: TGTGCCAGCAGCTTAAACGGGGACAGGGGGTTTGGGACAGATACGCAGTATTTT
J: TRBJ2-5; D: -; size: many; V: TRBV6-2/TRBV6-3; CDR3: CASSSGPFQETQYF; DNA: TGTGCCAGCAGTTCGGGGCCATTTCAAGAGACCCAGTACTTC
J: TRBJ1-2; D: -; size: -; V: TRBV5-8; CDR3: CASSLAATHYGYTF; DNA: TGTGCCAGCAGCTTGGCCGCTACCCACTATGGCTACACCTTC
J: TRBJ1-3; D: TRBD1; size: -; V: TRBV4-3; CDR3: CASSQREGARDTIYF; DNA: TGCGCCAGCAGCCAGCGGGAGGGGGCCAGGGACACCATATATTTT
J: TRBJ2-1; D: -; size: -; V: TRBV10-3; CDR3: CAISGQRRDAYNEQFF; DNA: TGTGCCATCAGTGGCCAAAGGAGGGACGCCTACAATGAGCAGTTCTTC
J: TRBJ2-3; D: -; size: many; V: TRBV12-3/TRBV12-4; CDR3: CASSLGASDTQYF; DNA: TGTGCCAGCAGTTTAGGGGCTTCAGATACGCAGTATTTT
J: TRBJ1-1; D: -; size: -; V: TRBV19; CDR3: CASSNTGLTEAFF; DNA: TGTGCCAGTAGCAATACAGGGTTGACTGAAGCTTTCTTT
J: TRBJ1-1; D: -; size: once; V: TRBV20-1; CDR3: CSARAGLNTEAFF; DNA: TGCAGTGCTAGAGCGGGGCTAAACACTGAAGCTTTCTTT
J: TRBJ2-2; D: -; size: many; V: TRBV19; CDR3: CASSISGRTGELFF; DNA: TGTGCCAGTAGTATTTCGGGGCGCACCGGGGAGCTGTTTTTT
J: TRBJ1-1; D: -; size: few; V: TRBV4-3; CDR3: CASSQDPLPNTEAFF; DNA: TGCGCCAGCAGCCAAGATCCATTACCGAACACTGAAGCTTTCTTT
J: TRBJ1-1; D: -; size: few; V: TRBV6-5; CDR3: CASSYSRGFTEAFF; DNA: TGTGCCAGCAGTTACAGCCGGGGTTTTACTGAAGCTTTCTTT
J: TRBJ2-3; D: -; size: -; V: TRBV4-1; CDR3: CASSPSEGSSTDTQYF; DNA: TGCGCCAGCAGCCCGTCTGAGGGGTCGAGCACAGATACGCAGTATTTT
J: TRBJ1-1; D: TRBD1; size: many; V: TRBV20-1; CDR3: CSARDQLTGVNTEAFF; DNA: TGCAGTGCTAGAGATCAGTTAACAGGGGTAAACACTGAAGCTTTCTTT
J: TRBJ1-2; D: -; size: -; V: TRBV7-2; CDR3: CASSSSQTTNYGYTF; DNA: TGTGCCAGCAGCTCAAGCCAGACAACTAACTATGGCTACACCTTC
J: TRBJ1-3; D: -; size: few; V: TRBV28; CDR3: CASYSRSGNTIYF; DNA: TGTGCCAGCTACTCTCGGTCCGGAAACACCATATATTTT
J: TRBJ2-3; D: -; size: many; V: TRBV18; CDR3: CASSPLADTQYF; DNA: TGTGCCAGCTCACCACTTGCGGATACGCAGTATTTT
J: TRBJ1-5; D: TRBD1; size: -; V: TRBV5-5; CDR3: CASTRTGTGVLPQHF; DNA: TGTGCCAGTACCCGGACAGGGACTGGGGTATTGCCCCAGCATTTT